These T cell receptor beta chains were read from a single sample in a study of technical replicates of blood from several donors. Repertoires were generated with immunoSEQ multiplex PCR, while TCRdb's copy carries only in-frame clones and drops some. The sample has around 85,000 clones, approximately 94% seen once; the top ten hold less than 0.3%. Sequenced input: T cells isolated from PBMCs. The receptor set was obtained from a human donor in good health. CDR3s include the opening cysteine and the closing phenylalanine or tryptophan. Fields, in order: D gene, V gene, J gene, clone size, CDR3 DNA, CDR3 protein. D genes are given only for firm matches. Only part of the rows carry a size: once, few, many, or a class if the clone is expanded.

>TRBD1|TRBV7-6|TRBJ2-1|-
TGTGCCAGCAGCTTAACAGGGGGGACCTACAATGAGCAGTTCTTC
CASSLTGGTYNEQFF
>-|TRBV11-2|TRBJ1-3|-
TGTGCCAGCAGCTTACCCTTCTCTGGAAACACCATATATTTT
CASSLPFSGNTIYF
>TRBD1|TRBV27|TRBJ2-1|-
TGTGCCAGCAGTCCCAGTCAGGGGGCGAAAGATGAGCAGTTCTTC
CASSPSQGAKDEQFF
>TRBD1|TRBV13|TRBJ1-6|-
TGTGCCAGCAGCCCACAGGGGAGCTCCTATAATTCACCCCTCCACTTT
CASSPQGSSYNSPLHF
>TRBD2|TRBV10-3|TRBJ2-1|-
TGTGCCATCAGGATGACTAGCCCGGGATACAATGAGCAGTTCTTC
CAIRMTSPGYNEQFF
>TRBD2|TRBV29-1|TRBJ2-7|once
TGCAGCGTTACCACCCCGGCTAGCGGGCCTGGGAGCTCCTACGAGCAGTACTTC
CSVTTPASGPGSSYEQYF
>TRBD1|TRBV6-1|TRBJ1-5|-
TGTGCCAGCAGTGGACTTACAGGGGATCAGCCCCAGCATTTT
CASSGLTGDQPQHF
>-|TRBV5-4|TRBJ2-4|once
TGTGCCAGCAGCTTGGGCGGAGCCAAAAACATTCAGTACTTC
CASSLGGAKNIQYF
>-|TRBV9|TRBJ2-1|-
TGTGCCAGCAGCGTAAGCAGCCGTGGAGTAAATGAGCAGTTCTTC
CASSVSSRGVNEQFF
>-|TRBV2|TRBJ1-4|-
TGTGCCAGCAGTGATCTCAATGAAAAACTGTTTTTT
CASSDLNEKLFF
>TRBD1|TRBV30|TRBJ2-7|once
TGTGCCTGGAGTCCTCCTGGGACAGGGTGGTACGAGCAGTACTTC
CAWSPPGTGWYEQYF
>TRBD1|TRBV30|TRBJ2-1|-
TGTGCCTGGGGCCCCGGCCGGGACAGGGGGGTCGGAGAGCAGTTCTTC
CAWGPGRDRGVGEQFF
>-|TRBV25-1|TRBJ2-2|-
TGTGCCAGCAGTGTCAGTGTCACCGGGGAGCTGTTTTTT
CASSVSVTGELFF
>-|TRBV10-1|TRBJ2-1|-
TGCGCCAGCAGTATTACCGGGTCCTACAATGAGCAGTTCTTC
CASSITGSYNEQFF
>-|TRBV2|TRBJ2-5|-
TGTGCCAGCAGCAGGCTTCCGGGACTTGAAAAAGAGACCCAGTACTTC
CASSRLPGLEKETQYF
>-|TRBV27|TRBJ2-3|-
TGTGCCAGCAGTTTACGGGGAGATACGCAGTATTTT
CASSLRGDTQYF
>TRBD2|TRBV7-8|TRBJ2-1|-
TGTGCCAGCAGCGCGGGACTAGCGGCAAACAATGAGCAGTTCTTC
CASSAGLAANNEQFF
>-|TRBV15|TRBJ2-3|-
TGTGCCACCAGCCCGCGTCTCACAGATACGCAGTATTTT
CATSPRLTDTQYF
>-|TRBV5-1|TRBJ1-1|-
TGCGCCAGCAGCTTGCCGGGGTACACTGAAGCTTTCTTT
CASSLPGYTEAFF
>-|TRBV6-1|TRBJ1-5|-
TGTGCCAGCAGGACGGAGGGGAGGCCCCAGCATTTT
CASRTEGRPQHF
>TRBD1|TRBV7-9|TRBJ2-7|-
TGTGCCAGCAGCTTGGGACAGGGGGGAGGTCTCTCCTACGAGCAGTACTTC
CASSLGQGGGLSYEQYF
>-|TRBV6-5|TRBJ1-1|-
TGTGCCAGCAGTTACGTGGGCCAGACTGAAGCTTTCTTT
CASSYVGQTEAFF
>TRBD2|TRBV6-5|TRBJ2-7|-
TGTGCCAGCGGACTAGCGGGGGCCTACGAGCAGTACTTC
CASGLAGAYEQYF
>TRBD2|TRBV20-1|TRBJ2-1|-
TGCAGTGTGTCCACTAGCGTTGACGAGTTCTTC
CSVSTSVDEFF
>-|TRBV9|TRBJ2-3|-
TGTGCCAGCAGCGTAGGCAGGGGCGCAGATACGCAGTATTTT
CASSVGRGADTQYF
>TRBD2|TRBV4-1|TRBJ2-1|-
TGCGCCAGCAGCCAAGGGGCTAGCGGCAATGAGCAGTTCTTC
CASSQGASGNEQFF
>TRBD2|TRBV28|TRBJ2-3|-
TGTGCCACCGGACTAGCGGGAGCGGGAGATACGCAGTATTTT
CATGLAGAGDTQYF
>TRBD1|TRBV29-1|TRBJ1-2|-
TGCAGCGTCCCGACAGGGTTCGAGGACTATGGCTACACCTTC
CSVPTGFEDYGYTF
>-|TRBV7-3|TRBJ2-2|-
TGTGCCAGCAGCTTAGCTAGGGGGGAGCTGTTTTTT
CASSLARGELFF
>-|TRBV27|TRBJ1-2|-
TGTGCCAGCAGTTTAGGGGCTTTGGGGTATGGCTACACCTTC
CASSLGALGYGYTF
>-|TRBV2|TRBJ1-3|-
TGTGCCAGCAGTGTTACCCAACTGGCTGGAAACACCATATATTTT
CASSVTQLAGNTIYF
>TRBD2|TRBV6-5|TRBJ2-1|-
TGTGCCAGCAGAGAGCGGGAGGGCTCCTCGAATGAGCAGTTCTTC
CASREREGSSNEQFF
>-|TRBV20-1|TRBJ2-1|-
TGCAGTGCTCTTAATGAGCAGTTCTTC
CSALNEQFF
>TRBD1|TRBV5-4|TRBJ1-2|-
TGTGCCAGCAGCCCGACCCCACAGGGGGACTATGGCTACACCTTC
CASSPTPQGDYGYTF
>-|TRBV7-9|TRBJ1-2|-
TGTGCCAGCAGCTTAGGTCCTCTTATTACTTATGGCTACACCTTC
CASSLGPLITYGYTF
>-|TRBV28|TRBJ2-5|-
TGTGCCAGCAGTTTATCCTCCCTCCAAGAGACCCAGTACTTC
CASSLSSLQETQYF
>-|TRBV13|TRBJ2-7|-
TGTGCCAGCAGCTCTAGCGACTCCTACGAGCAGTACTTC
CASSSSDSYEQYF
>TRBD1|TRBV28|TRBJ1-5|-
TGTGCCAGCAGAACACAGGGGAGAAAAAATCAGCCCCAGCATTTT
CASRTQGRKNQPQHF
>-|TRBV11-2|TRBJ2-3|once
TGTGCCAGCAGCTTAATCGACACGGCAGCTTGGGCAGATACGCAGTATTTT
CASSLIDTAAWADTQYF
>TRBD1|TRBV5-4|TRBJ1-2|once
TGTGCCAGCAGCTTGGCCGTGGGACAGGTCTACGGGGGCTACACCTTC
CASSLAVGQVYGGYTF